This entry describes one TCR beta chain. These data originate in a study of shared clonotypes between healthy human individuals. Study-level background: Samples came from a couple of female and a few male donors aged 18 to 49.

As defined, naive CD8 cells were CD45RO-negative and positively selected for CCR7, with terminally differentiated effector memory CD45RA+ cells excluded. It was 150 to 250 ng DNA, approximately 30,000 T cell genomes, that sorted-subset replicate PCRs used. Sequenced by immunoSEQ multiplex PCR; TCRdb stores in-frame clones only, minus some. The data hold about 2.1 million clones, with roughly 95% observed a single time. J gave up 4 bases and V 5 bases, and 8 bases lay outside the gene matches. The CDR3 runs 14 residues. Germline loops: CDR1 SGHVS, CDR2 FNYEAQ. The sample consisted of naive CD8+ T cells from PBMCs. The sequence was obtained from a man younger than 30 in good health. Some clones in this sample may be carry-over from other donors' samples. J is TRBJ2-7 and V is TRBV7-6, with 7 bases lining up with TRBD2. The CDR3 reads CASSPQRGGYEQYF. The CDR3 DNA is TGTGCCAGCAGCCCACAGCGGGGTGGGTACGAGCAGTACTTC.